This TCR beta chain came from a study of cytomegalovirus exposure and HLA in healthy donors (dated by TCRdb to the late 2010s). Study-wide context: An earlier analysis of some 550 of the donors reported 250 to 350 Gb of sequence data and 120 million or so unique TCR beta sequences from some 180 million T cells. In addition to the first cohort of 650 to 750 subjects, a separate validation cohort of 120 different subjects was used. The study combined high-throughput TCR immunosequencing, statistical association of individual TCRs with disease status, and machine learning to predict cytomegalovirus infection status. Using immunosequencing, the study profiled T cell repertoires from 500 to 800 subjects and related those repertoires to cytomegalovirus serostatus. To decide whether each TCR beta V gene segment behaved as functional or pseudogenic, an earlier analysis of some 600 of the donors relied on high-throughput TCR beta sequencing. About 5 DR-DQ haplotypes were handled as single units for association and clustering, since linkage in the cohort was strong. Every repertoire in the discovery cohort had been generated on one and the same sequencing platform. Donor age, sex, ethnicity and CMV serostatus were collected together with the repertoire data. Among the roughly 370 genotyped donors, under 90% belonged to the genetic ancestry cluster associated with self-reported Caucasian donors. Among 300 to 500 genotyped donors of the cohort, an average of about 240,000 unique TCR beta nucleotide sequences was sequenced per donor, of which about 19% were non-productive. To study patterns of TCR occurrence, a later analysis re-analyzed previously published TCR beta repertoires from 550 to 800 donors and added high-resolution HLA genotyping. Class I and class II HLA loci were covered by the typing at four-digit resolution. A later genetic analysis used genome-wide SNP genotypes for about 60% of the roughly 670 donors, treating that subset as a discovery cohort. Typing coverage differed by locus: A, B, C, DRB1 and DQB1 were typed in about 629-640 donors, DQA1 in about 510, DPA1 in 600 to 610, and DPB1 in just under 480. The study was designed to test whether signatures of past pathogen exposure could be identified by cataloging public T cell receptors. Roughly 300 gigabases of sequencing data and around 88 million unique TCR sequences made up an early release that covered several hundred HLA-typed donors. Rather than using new phenotypic data, the later analysis identified candidate immune exposures from TCR beta sequences and from how often those sequences occurred across donors. General findings and caveats noted by the study authors: According to a later analysis, most CMV-associated TCR beta chains appeared to be HLA-restricted, and the HLA associations seemed to be driven largely by CMV exposure. Only TCR beta chains were sequenced in this cohort, and the absence of alpha or paired-chain data limited detectable features. An association between a missense DCLRE1C variant and V-gene and J-gene trimming of TCR beta chains was found in a later genetic analysis and replicated in an independent cohort. A cluster of highly shared sequence variants was judged likely to be a technical artifact of the sequencing pipeline. A total of 150 or so TCR beta chains were listed by the study as associated with cytomegalovirus. Compared with the 666-donor mean, donors in an Asian-associated ancestry cluster had fewer N-insertions in productive TCRs, according to a later genetic analysis. The 87-base-pair reads could not distinguish some IMGT-functional V segments, including TRBV6-2 and TRBV6-3, so those segments were excluded. Three of the identified cytomegalovirus-associated TCR beta chains were confirmed in vitro to be specific for cytomegalovirus antigens. About 17 rarely observed V segments, including chromosome 9 orphons, were excluded from the earlier analysis of 550 to 700 of the donors because counts were too low. Presence/absence analyses assumed roughly uniform sequencing depth across donors, an assumption that may not hold. According to a later analysis, TCR association rates differed among HLA loci, with DRB1 alleles showing the most associated TCRs and HLA-C alleles showing the fewest. A later analysis associated roughly 17,000 TCR beta sequences with specific HLA alleles at a false discovery rate of 0.05. Most TCR sequences were observed very rarely across donors, whereas some public TCRs were present in many individuals. Correlated functional status among segregating V segments might be attributable to linkage disequilibrium, but an unknown experimental factor could not be ruled out. It was suggested by the authors that the approach could potentially be generalized to other disease states and immunological phenotypes. The only immune exposure information available for the cohort was CMV serostatus. An earlier analysis of roughly 570 of the donors showed that most TCR beta V segments appeared in productive rearrangements either about 87% or about 30% of the time, which broadly matched IMGT annotations. Assigning TCR associations to individual alleles was difficult when HLA alleles, especially DR and DQ, strongly co-occurred. In a later analysis, HLA-associated TCR beta chains were found to be more clonally expanded and to have lower generation probabilities than equally common non-associated chains. In both the original and validation cohorts, the classifier was reported to diagnose cytomegalovirus status with high specificity and sensitivity. A further reported finding was that TCR beta sequences accurately predicted the HLA-A and HLA-B alleles for most subjects in the first cohort. In a later analysis, several top co-occurrence clusters were reported to appear linked to parvovirus B19, influenza, CMV and Epstein-Barr virus. Because HLA typing was missing for some donors at each locus, association tests included only the typed subset.

The cohort comprised 666 healthy bone marrow donors. At the time of sampling, all cohort members were nominally healthy, though unrecorded immune exposures were likely present. The donor was CMV seronegative and belonged to the group of 380 or so seronegative cohort members. A peripheral blood sample was collected from each donor, and TCR beta sequencing was performed on peripheral blood mononuclear cells. The Qiagen DNeasy Blood Extraction Kit was used to extract genomic DNA from the blood cell samples. The germline V gene yields MNHNS for CDR1 and SASEGT for CDR2. CDR3 length: 13 amino acids, cysteine to phenylalanine. Kept here is only the CDR3 DNA, which spans 39 bases and is read in frame from base 1. V and J are trimmed by 4 bases and 4 bases, and the gene matches miss 2 bases of the junction. To note about this clone: Its antigen is unknown. No qualities accompany the bases; no much larger clone lies one base away.

The library was built by means of the immunoSEQ multiplex PCR assay. A mixture of 60 forward primers for TCR Vbeta segments and 13 reverse primers for TCR Jbeta segments was used in the multiplex PCR. The CDR3 region of rearranged TCR beta genes was amplified from genomic DNA by a multiplex PCR assay. Amplified TCR beta libraries were sequenced as 87-base-pair reads on the Illumina HiSeq System. The published analysis was carried out like this. Across the roughly 670 repertoires, a later analysis counted some 80 million unique TCR beta chains, roughly 11 million of which were shared by at least two donors. To remove PCR and sequencing errors, raw reads were error-corrected and collapsed into unique sequences using a nearest-neighbor algorithm that merged closely related sequences. V, D and J gene segments were assigned by aligning CDR3 sequences to IMGT reference sequences. For a sequence to be retained, at least a six-nucleotide match to both a V gene segment and a J gene segment was required. Rearrangements were called productive when the CDR3 lacked stop codons and stayed in frame with V and J; all others were non-productive. Following IMGT convention, CDR3 was defined as the stretch from the second conserved V-encoded cysteine to the conserved J-encoded phenylalanine. The earlier analysis of around 640 of the donors excluded sequences that lacked an unambiguous match to a single V gene segment. In an earlier analysis of approximately 500 of the donors, a V segment was called functional when productive rearrangements were above 56.7%, and segregating when the standard deviation between donors exceeded 5%. A statistical classification framework was developed to diagnose cytomegalovirus status using the catalog of TCR beta chain sequences. In a later analysis, V and J genes were assigned by comparing TCR nucleotide sequences against IMGT/GENE-DB human TR gene sequences. In a later analysis, CDR3 sequences and most-parsimonious VDJ recombination scenarios were assigned using the TCRdist pipeline. In a later analysis, each TCR beta chain was defined by its CDR3 amino acid sequence together with its V-gene family, and reads without a unique V-gene family were excluded. A later analysis removed over 500 highly shared, low-generation-probability nucleotide sequences to deal with suspected cross-contamination and a sequencing artifact. In a later analysis, a clonal expansion index for each public chain was calculated from normalized within-repertoire ranks of inferred template counts. In a later analysis, generation probabilities were computed with a VDJ recombination model fitted to out-of-frame rearrangements, and the resulting probabilities were checked against IGoR. Hypergeometric tests were used in a later analysis to score TCR-TCR, TCR-HLA and TCR-CMV co-occurrence, with a repertoire-size bias correction applied to the TCR pairs. A later analysis estimated false discovery rates by permuting HLA or CMV assignments 20 times. In a later analysis, co-occurring TCRs were grouped using DBSCAN, and TCRdist sequence similarity was added for clustering within HLA-allele-positive subsets. For co-occurrence clustering, repertoires with fewer than 30,000 or more than 120,000 public chains were excluded, along with roughly 5 repertoires with anomalous nucleotide sharing. TCRdb mirrors the immuneACCESS table, restricted to in-frame sequences. Some clones are absent from its copies; in checked studies, under half trace to an unresolved V gene, and the reason for the others is unknown. The V and J calls and clone size were taken over from that table, and D and trimming were inferred from the DNA. The sample table contains some 210,000 clones; only one count was recorded for approximately 80% of them. The top ten hold 3.8% of the sample.

The V and J segments used are TRBV6-1 and TRBJ2-5; TRBD1 lines up with 8 middle nucleotides. The sequenced sample was PBMCs. This TCR came from a male donor in good health and CMV-seronegative. The encoded CDR3 is CASSADRGETQYF. In nucleotides, the sequence is TGTGCCAGCAGTGCAGACAGGGGAGAGACCCAGTACTTC.